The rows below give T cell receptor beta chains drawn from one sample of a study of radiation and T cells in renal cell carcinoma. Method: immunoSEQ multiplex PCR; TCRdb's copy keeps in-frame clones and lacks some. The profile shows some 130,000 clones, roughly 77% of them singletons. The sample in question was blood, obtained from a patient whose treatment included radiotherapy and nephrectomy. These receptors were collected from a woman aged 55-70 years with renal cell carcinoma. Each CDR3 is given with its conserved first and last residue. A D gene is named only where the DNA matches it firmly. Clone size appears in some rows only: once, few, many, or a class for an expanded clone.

CASSVGGSDFNEQFF,TGTGCCAGCAGCGTGGGGGGGTCGGACTTCAATGAGCAGTTCTTC,TRBV9,-,TRBJ2-1,TRBD2
CASSETDSLREKLFF,TGTGCCAGCAGTGAAACGGACAGTTTAAGAGAAAAACTGTTTTTT,TRBV2,-,TRBJ1-4,-
CASSLEEWKGYTF,TGTGCCAGCAGCTTGGAAGAATGGAAGGGCTACACCTTC,TRBV5-6,-,TRBJ1-2,-
CASSRAYNEQFF,TGTGCCAGCAGCAGGGCGTACAATGAGCAGTTCTTC,TRBV6-5,-,TRBJ2-1,-
CASSEGPRGGNIQYF,TGTGCCAGCAGTGAGGGCCCCCGGGGAGGAAACATTCAGTACTTC,TRBV6-1,once,TRBJ2-4,-
CASSYSTGGYEQYF,TGTGCCAGCAGTTACTCGACAGGGGGCTACGAGCAGTACTTC,TRBV6-6,few,TRBJ2-7,TRBD1
CASKRGWDAPYEQYF,TGTGCCTCAAAAAGGGGGTGGGATGCCCCCTACGAGCAGTACTTC,TRBV7-2,-,TRBJ2-7,-
CASSYGTGGSYEQYF,TGTGCCAGCAGTTACGGGACAGGGGGTTCCTACGAGCAGTACTTC,TRBV6-5,-,TRBJ2-7,TRBD1
CASSFFPGGDEKLFF,TGCGCCAGCAGCTTCTTCCCAGGGGGGGATGAAAAACTGTTTTTT,TRBV5-1,few,TRBJ1-4,TRBD1
CASSVAGVSYNEKLFF,TGTGCCAGCAGCGTAGCAGGGGTCTCATATAATGAAAAACTGTTTTTT,TRBV9,-,TRBJ1-4,-
CASSGTGINQPQHF,TGTGCCAGCAGCGGGACAGGAATCAATCAGCCCCAGCATTTT,TRBV9,-,TRBJ1-5,TRBD1
CASSPTGTGTDTQYF,TGCGCCAGCAGCCCCACCGGGACAGGGACCGATACGCAGTATTTT,TRBV5-1,once,TRBJ2-3,TRBD1
CASSSGTTNEKLFF,TGTGCCAGTAGTTCCGGTACAACTAATGAAAAACTGTTTTTT,TRBV19,-,TRBJ1-4,-
CASSLLAASSYNEQFF,TGTGCCAGCTCACTATTAGCGGCTAGCTCCTACAATGAGCAGTTCTTC,TRBV18,-,TRBJ2-1,-
CASSLAAAAGTLRSTDTQYF,TGTGCCAGCAGCTTAGCGGCTGCCGCGGGGACCCTCCGGAGCACAGATACGCAGTATTTT,TRBV7-2,-,TRBJ2-3,-
CASSEEGQGAFGNIQYF,TGTGCCAGCAGCGAGGAAGGACAGGGGGCGTTCGGAAACATTCAGTACTTC,TRBV7-9,-,TRBJ2-4,TRBD1
CASSTPGFYEQYF,TGTGCCAGCAGTACTCCAGGGTTCTACGAGCAGTACTTC,TRBV28,once,TRBJ2-7,-
CASSLEQDRGYTF,TGTGCCAGCAGCTTAGAGCAGGATCGGGGCTACACCTTC,TRBV7-6,-,TRBJ1-2,-
CASSEVREQYF,TGTGCCAGCAGTGAGGTCCGAGAGCAGTACTTC,TRBV6-1,-,TRBJ2-7,-
CASSLSAGSSYNEQFF,TGTGCCAGCAGCTTATCCGCAGGGAGCTCCTACAATGAGCAGTTCTTC,TRBV7-3,-,TRBJ2-1,-
CASSQGRGYTF,TGTGCCAGCAGCCAAGGGCGGGGCTACACCTTC,TRBV4-2,-,TRBJ1-2,-
CASSRQELQETQYF,TGTGCCAGCAGCCGTCAGGAGTTACAAGAGACCCAGTACTTC,TRBV11-2,-,TRBJ2-5,-
CAISGAGTSDNYGYTF,TGTGCCATCAGTGGGGCCGGGACGAGTGATAACTATGGCTACACCTTC,TRBV10-3,once,TRBJ1-2,-
CASSLGRNAWGYTF,TGTGCCAGCAGCTTAGGGCGGAATGCTTGGGGCTACACCTTC,TRBV5-6,-,TRBJ1-2,-
CASSLAPGGDEKLFF,TGCGCCAGCAGCTTGGCCCCAGGGGGCGATGAAAAACTGTTTTTT,TRBV5-1,-,TRBJ1-4,TRBD1
CASSYSDREGYTF,TGTGCCAGCAGTTACTCGGACAGGGAAGGCTACACCTTC,TRBV6-5,-,TRBJ1-2,TRBD1
CASSKQGGYNEQFF,TGTGCCAGCAGCAAACAGGGGGGCTACAATGAGCAGTTCTTC,TRBV5-4,once,TRBJ2-1,TRBD1
CASSKLRADSYEQYF,TGTGCCAGCAGCAAACTGAGGGCAGACTCCTACGAGCAGTACTTC,TRBV21-1,-,TRBJ2-7,-